This T cell receptor (beta chain) was sequenced for a study of Tregs in tolerant kidney transplant recipients (dated by TCRdb to the late 2010s). In terms of the full investigation: The study used TCRbeta sequencing to identify donor-specific regulatory T cells before combined kidney and bone marrow transplantation, then tracked those cells after transplant.

With regard to this clone: Which antigen it targets is not known. Per-base quality was not reported, and no clone a single base away is much larger than it.

The research as a whole found: In tolerant patients, the expansion of donor-specific Tregs was greater than global Treg expansion, suggesting that the expansion was antigen-driven rather than nonspecific. PCR primers changed over time for some patients, so nucleotide-level comparison across those patients' samples was not possible. Because the study included only a small number of patients, the results must be confirmed in larger populations and under other immunosuppression protocols. Expanding Tregs with activated donor B cells appeared to identify the most biologically relevant and donor-specific TCRbeta repertoire. Although technical replication error seemed to be minimal, the question of biological reproducibility was not addressed directly.

Related donors were used in the transplants with nonmyeloablative bone marrow transplantation, and mixed chimerism was transient in the human trials. Thawed PBMCs were FACS-sorted into unstimulated Tregs (CD4+CD25+CD127-), CD4+ non-Tregs (CD4+CD25-), CD4 cells and CD8 cells. The patients were several recipients of combined kidney and bone marrow transplants from the ITN036ST trial, and samples were available only from these trial subjects. Healthy control blood was separated into PBMCs by Ficoll density gradient and cryopreserved, and patient PBMCs were collected both before and after transplant. CDR3 length: 18 amino acids, cysteine to phenylalanine. Here the CDR3 DNA is all that survives: 54 bases in frame from base 1. CDR1 and CDR2, looked up from the germline V gene (reference sequence), are LNHDA and SQIVND. The germline V and J ends show losses of 3 bases and 6 bases respectively, and no gene match explains 14 bases of the junction.

Genomic DNA was extracted from sorted cells with the QIAGEN DNeasy Blood and Tissue Kit for TCRbeta CDR3 sequencing. Through immunoSEQ, high-throughput TCRbeta CDR3 sequencing was done commercially, including PCR amplification with internal controls and bias correction. From the authors' description of their analysis: Unique productive TCRbeta sequences were defined by CDR3 nucleotide sequence where primers matched, and otherwise by CDR3 amino acid sequence together with Vbeta and Jbeta genes. As a correction for sorting error, sequences shared between sorted populations at a frequency ratio of 2:1 or less were discarded, and the remaining shared sequences were assigned to the higher population. Donor-reactive sequences were defined as at least 5-fold expanded in CFSE-low cells versus unstimulated cells, with frequency of at least 0.01% in CFSE-low cells. Repertoire divergence was quantified by Jensen-Shannon divergence calculated from the top 100 TCRbeta sequences ranked by frequency. For samples with multiple sequencing runs, sorting error was corrected in each run separately before the runs were combined. TCRdb carries this immuneACCESS record with in-frame sequences only. Its versions omit some clonotypes, under half of them owing to an unresolved V gene in the studies checked, with the rest unexplained. The DNA gave D and trimming, while V, J and clone size come from that table. For this sample the table gives roughly 52,000 clones, of which 90% to 95% were detected only once. In total, the top ten clones hold over 12% of the sample.

Sample: CD8+ T cells from blood (PBMCs), taken 24 months after the transplant. The sequence joins TRBV19 to TRBJ1-6; 7 bases in between match TRBD1. The source of this sequence is a human patient who received a combined kidney and bone marrow transplant. Donor T cells from the graft may be present among the T cells after a transplant. At the DNA level, the sequence is TGTGCCAGTAGTATGAATTGGTTGGTCGGGACAGCTAATTCACCCCTCCACTTT. It codes for CASSMNWLVGTANSPLHF. Reference TRBV19 and TRBJ1-6 proteins supply the regions before and after the CDR3; the full variable domain is: DGGITQSPKYLFRKEGQNVTLSCEQNLNHDAMYWYRQDPGQGLRLIYYSQIVNDFQKGDIAEGYSVSREKKESFPLTVTSAQKNPTAFYLCASSMNWLVGTANSPLHFGNGTRLTVT.